Each of the 12 T cell receptor beta chains below was sequenced from the same sample in a study of blood T cell repertoires in COVID-19. The repertoire was sequenced with immunoSEQ multiplex PCR; TCRdb's copy has only in-frame clones and lacks some. This sample has around 25,000 clones, with approximately 88% found just once. The sample taken for sequencing was peripheral blood. The origin of the receptors is a human donor with active COVID-19. The donor label of this sample is uncertain.

This clone came up once. The rearrangement uses TRBV18 and TRBJ1-1; TRBD1 is a possible D gene (5 bases). Germline V gene lookup returns CDR1 KGHSH and CDR2 LQKENI. CDR3 size: 15 residues. V was trimmed by 2 bases and J by 10 bases, leaving 20 bases between them. CDR3 sequence reads: CASSPETAGEAAAFF. The CDR3 DNA is TGTGCCAGCTCACCAGAGACAGCTGGTGAAGCTGCAGCTTTCTTT.

The CDR3 is CASSPSSYPYNEQFF. CDR3 sequence (DNA): TGTGCCAGCAGTCCCTCTAGTTACCCCTACAATGAGCAGTTCTTC. The rearrangement links TRBV27 to TRBJ2-1; D ambiguous. Trimming stripped 5 bases from V and 2 bases from J, with 13 bases between. CDR1 MNHEY and CDR2 SMNVEV come from the germline V gene (reference sequence). This CDR3 is 15 amino acids long.

V gene TRBV5-6 combines with J gene TRBJ2-1; 9 nucleotides agree with TRBD1. Trimming cost V 4 bases and J 7 bases; bases outside gene matches: 6. This CDR3 is built from 14 residues. Germline V gene lookup returns CDR1 SGHDT and CDR2 YYEEEE. CDR3 bases: TGTGCCAGCAGCCAGTTGGGACAGGGAAATGAGCAGTTCTTC. This sequence encodes CASSQLGQGNEQFF.

The rearrangement links TRBV18 to TRBJ2-3; TRBD2 aligns across 7 bases. This CDR3 is built from 14 residues. Germline trimming cut 2 bases from V and 4 bases from J; bases unmatched to any gene: 3. Germline CDR1 is KGHSH and CDR2 is LQKENI. CDR3 amino acids: CASSPKRDSDTQYF. The DNA of the CDR3 is TGTGCCAGCTCACCAAAGCGGGATTCAGATACGCAGTATTTT.

This clone has a single count. The CDR3 DNA is TGTGCCAGCTTTGTGAGCTCCTACAATGAGCAGTTCTTC. Translation: CASFVSSYNEQFF. This rearrangement joins TRBV7-9 to TRBJ2-1; no reliable D call. V was trimmed by 8 bases and J by 0 bases, leaving 8 bases between them. CDR3 length: 13 amino acids. Germline V gene sequence: CDR1 SEHNR, CDR2 FQNEAQ (reference sequence).

This clone was detected only once. The V and J genes are TRBV19 and TRBJ1-2; the match to TRBD1 covers 7 bases. The CDR3 is made up of 14 amino acids. The V segment lost 6 bases and the J segment 1 base; nucleotides outside the gene matches: 5. Germline V gene data show CDR1 as LNHDA and CDR2 as SQIVND (reference sequence). CDR3 protein: CASSPTGVNYGYTF. Here the CDR3 DNA reads TGTGCCAGTAGCCCCACAGGGGTTAACTATGGCTACACCTTC.

V is TRBV11-2 and J is TRBJ2-1; 9 bases map to TRBD2. The CDR3 contains 15 residues. Germline V lookup: CDR1 SGHAT, CDR2 FQNNGV. The junction had 8 bases not matched to a gene; V was cut back by 2 bases and J by 9 bases. The CDR3 here is CASSLLAGGFSEQFF. CDR3 coding DNA: TGTGCCAGCAGCTTACTGGCGGGAGGGTTTTCTGAGCAGTTCTTC.

V and J are TRBV5-1 and TRBJ2-5, with 11 bases that match TRBD2. This CDR3 contains 16 residues. V lost 1 base and J lost 5; bases outside the gene matches: 7. Germline lookup yields CDR1 SGHRS and CDR2 YFSETQ. The DNA of the CDR3 is TGCGCCAGCAGCTTGTCCCCTAGCGGGAGGTTGGAGACCCAGTACTTC. The encoded protein is CASSLSPSGRLETQYF. The full variable domain, completed using reference TRBV5-1 and TRBJ2-5, is KAGVTQTPRYLIKTRGQQVTLSCSPISGHRSVSWYQQTPGQGLQFLFEYFSETQRNKGNFPGRFSGRQFSNSRSEMNVSTLELGDSALYLCASSLSPSGRLETQYFGPGTRLLVL.

This chain connects TRBV7-8 to TRBJ2-1, with 10 bases matching TRBD2. The CDR3 extends over 15 amino acids. The J segment lost 3 bases and the V segment lost 5 bases, leaving 4 bases of the junction unmatched. CDR1 and CDR2 (germline): SGHVS, FQNEAQ. The CDR3 region is CASSRTSGNYNEQFF. The CDR3 DNA follows: TGTGCCAGCAGCCGTACTAGCGGGAACTACAATGAGCAGTTCTTC. Combining the CDR3 with reference TRBV7-8 and TRBJ2-1 gives the whole variable domain GAGVSQSPRYKVAKRGQDVALRCDPISGHVSLFWYQQALGQGPEFLTYFQNEAQLDKSGLPSDRFFAERPEGSVSTLKIQRTQQEDSAVYLCASSRTSGNYNEQFFGPGTRLTVL.

V is TRBV5-6 and J is TRBJ1-4, with TRBD1 as a possible D gene (6 bases). Trimming took off 4 bases at V and 0 bases at J, with 7 bases between the two ends. Germline loops: CDR1 SGHDT, CDR2 YYEEEE. The CDR3 extends over 14 amino acids. CDR3 in DNA: TGTGCCAGCAGCCGGGACACAACTAATGAAAAACTGTTTTTT. It codes for CASSRDTTNEKLFF.

Only a few counts were recorded for this clone. The rearrangement uses TRBV29-1 and TRBJ2-3; D call uncertain. The CDR3 contains 13 residues. Germline-derived CDR1 and CDR2 are SQVTM and ANQGSEA. V lost 6 bases and J lost 2, with 12 bases in between. The CDR3 protein is CSVKAQATDTQYF. The CDR3 DNA reads TGCAGCGTAAAAGCCCAGGCCACAGATACGCAGTATTTT.

The chain combines TRBV5-1 with TRBJ2-7, with D perhaps matching TRBD1 (6 bases). V lost 2 bases and J lost 6, with 12 bases in between. Germline assignment: CDR1 SGHRS and CDR2 YFSETQ. CDR3 length equals 13 residues. CDR3 region: CASSFTGISEQYF. CDR3 bases: TGCGCCAGCAGCTTTACAGGGATCAGCGAGCAGTACTTC.